Listed below are T cell receptor beta chains from one sample, sequenced in a study of blood T cell repertoires in COVID-19. Libraries were prepared by immunoSEQ multiplex PCR; TCRdb keeps only in-frame clonotypes and omits some of them. In the table there are approximately 360,000 clones, 89% of which are singletons. What was sequenced was peripheral blood. The receptors derive from a middle-aged man with acute or convalescent COVID-19. CDR3s include the opening cysteine and the closing phenylalanine or tryptophan. D genes are given only for firm matches. Size is omitted from some rows. Given values are once, few, many or a class for expanded clones.

j_gene	abundance	v_gene	d_gene	CDR3nt	CDR3aa
TRBJ2-2	.	TRBV10-2	TRBD2	TGCGCCAGCAGGGGGCTGGCGGGAGCCACCGGGGAGCTGTTTTTT	CASRGLAGATGELFF
TRBJ1-5	once	TRBV28	.	TGTGCCAGCAGTACCCAATTGTTAGCCGGGGGGAACAATCAGCCCCAGCATTTT	CASSTQLLAGGNNQPQHF
TRBJ1-2	.	TRBV5-5	.	TGTGCCAGCAGCTTGGCCGTTGGCTACACCTTC	CASSLAVGYTF
TRBJ2-1	.	TRBV4-1	TRBD2	TGCGCCAGCAGCCAAGACTCTCTAGCGGGAGGGCCTTTGGATGAGCAGTTCTTC	CASSQDSLAGGPLDEQFF
TRBJ1-2	.	TRBV28	TRBD1	TGTGCCAGCAGTTCAGGACAGGACCCTTGGGGCTACACCTTC	CASSSGQDPWGYTF
TRBJ2-7	.	TRBV18	TRBD1	TGTGCCAGCTCAACCGACAGGGTCACTTTTCACGAGCAGTACTTC	CASSTDRVTFHEQYF
TRBJ1-2	.	TRBV18	.	TGTGCCAGCTCAATAACTGGATCAGGGGCGCAACCGCACGGCTACACCTTC	CASSITGSGAQPHGYTF
TRBJ1-1	.	TRBV27	.	TGTGCCAGCAGTTTCAGTGGGAACACTGAAGCTTTCTTT	CASSFSGNTEAFF
TRBJ1-4	.	TRBV3-1/TRBV3-2	.	TGTGCCAGCAGCCAAGCCCCCGGGTTTGGTGAAAAACTGTTTTTT	CASSQAPGFGEKLFF
TRBJ2-7	.	TRBV28	.	TGTGCCAGCAGTTCGGGATTTGGCGAGCAGTACTTC	CASSSGFGEQYF
TRBJ1-1	.	TRBV5-1	.	TGCGCCAGCAGCCCCGAGATGAACACTGAAGCTTTCTTT	CASSPEMNTEAFF
TRBJ1-2	.	TRBV13	.	TGTGCCAGCAGCTACGGACAGATAGGCTACACCTTC	CASSYGQIGYTF
TRBJ2-2	.	TRBV4-3	TRBD2	TGCGCCAGCAGCCAAGAAAAGGTAGCGGGGACCTACACCGGGGAGCTGTTTTTT	CASSQEKVAGTYTGELFF
TRBJ1-4	.	TRBV3-1/TRBV3-2	.	TGTGCCAGCAGCGTTCGGATCAGGGTGACGACTAATGAAAAACTGTTTTTT	CASSVRIRVTTNEKLFF
TRBJ2-1	.	TRBV7-3	TRBD2	TGTGCCAGCAGCCGGGGGAGCGGGGATTACAATGAGCAGTTCTTC	CASSRGSGDYNEQFF
TRBJ1-5	.	TRBV3-1/TRBV3-2	.	TGTGCCAGCAGCCAAGATTCCGCGGGCGGAGTTCCCCAGCATTTT	CASSQDSAGGVPQHF
TRBJ1-1	.	TRBV13	.	TGTGCCAGCAGCTTAGGCCCAACAGCTTATAACACTGAAGCTTTCTTT	CASSLGPTAYNTEAFF
TRBJ2-4	.	TRBV18	TRBD1	TGTGCCAGCTCACCACTAGCGACAGGGGTCCCCAAAAACATTCAGTACTTC	CASSPLATGVPKNIQYF
TRBJ2-6	.	TRBV30	TRBD1	TGTGCCTGGAGCCCAGGGACAGGGGACTCTGGGGCCAACGTCCTGACTTTC	CAWSPGTGDSGANVLTF
TRBJ2-7	.	TRBV10-3	.	TGTGCCATCAGTGGTGAGGAACTAAGCTACGAGCAGTACTTC	CAISGEELSYEQYF
TRBJ2-2	.	TRBV14	TRBD2	TGTGCCAGCAGTCCCAGAACTAGCGGGGGGGCTCGTGGCACCGGGGAGCTGTTTTTT	CASSPRTSGGARGTGELFF
TRBJ2-3	.	TRBV5-1	.	TGCGCCAGCAGCTTAATGTACACAGATACGCAGTATTTT	CASSLMYTDTQYF
TRBJ2-5	.	TRBV7-3	.	TGTGCCAGCAGCTTGGGGACTCGAGGGGGCGTCCAAGAGACCCAGTACTTC	CASSLGTRGGVQETQYF
TRBJ2-6	few	TRBV28	TRBD1	TGTGCCAGCAGCTCCGACAGGGCTGGGGCCAACGTCCTGACTTTC	CASSSDRAGANVLTF
TRBJ2-7	.	TRBV30	TRBD2	TGTGCCTCGGCTAGCGGGAGAAGAATTTACGAGCAGTACTTC	CASASGRRIYEQYF
TRBJ1-5	once	TRBV6-2/TRBV6-3	TRBD1	TGTGCCAGCAGTACGCAGACAGGGAACAATCAGCCCCAGCATTTT	CASSTQTGNNQPQHF
TRBJ2-7	.	TRBV5-1	.	TGCGCCAGCTCACCGAGCGGTCCCTACGAGCAGTACTTC	CASSPSGPYEQYF
TRBJ2-7	.	TRBV7-8	.	TGTGCCAGCAGCTTAGCGTCCGGGAGTCTTATTTTC	CASSLASGSLIF
TRBJ2-5	.	TRBV5-1	.	TGCGCCAGCAGCTCCAGACTTGAGACCCAGTACTTC	CASSSRLETQYF
TRBJ2-1	.	TRBV7-2	TRBD1	TGTGCCAGCAGTTCTAACAGGGGGAGTGAGCAGTTCTTC	CASSSNRGSEQFF
TRBJ2-1	.	TRBV4-2	TRBD2	TGTGCCAGCAGCCAAGATAGTAGGGAAGCGGGAGGGCCCCACAATGAGCAGTTCTTC	CASSQDSREAGGPHNEQFF
TRBJ1-1	.	TRBV9	.	TGTGCCAGCAGCGCAGGGGCCAACACTGAAGCTTTCTTT	CASSAGANTEAFF
TRBJ1-4	.	TRBV7-2	.	TGTGCCAGCAGCTTCAGAACAGGGGAAAAACTGTTTTTT	CASSFRTGEKLFF
TRBJ1-2	.	TRBV3-1/TRBV3-2	.	TGTGCCAGCAGCCAAGAGTGGGGCAGGGTCTATGGCTACACCTTC	CASSQEWGRVYGYTF
TRBJ2-7	.	TRBV6-5	.	TGTGCCAGCAGAGGGGACAACTCCTACGAGCAGTACTTC	CASRGDNSYEQYF
TRBJ2-1	.	TRBV5-1	TRBD2	TGCGCCAGCAGCTTGAGGACTAGCGAGAGCAATGAGCAGTTCTTC	CASSLRTSESNEQFF
TRBJ2-2	.	TRBV2	.	TGTGCCAGCAGTGAGGTTGGGCGCACCGGGGAGCTGTTTTTT	CASSEVGRTGELFF
TRBJ2-2	.	TRBV28	.	TGTGCCAGCAGTTTATTGTTGGCCATTAACACCGGGGAGCTGTTTTTT	CASSLLLAINTGELFF
TRBJ2-3	.	TRBV7-9	TRBD1	TGTGCCAGCAGCTTACCGGGACAGGGTACGCAGTATTTT	CASSLPGQGTQYF
TRBJ1-5	once	TRBV28	.	TGTGCCAGCACTCAGGAGGGGCTTCAGCCCCAGCATTTT	CASTQEGLQPQHF
TRBJ1-1	.	TRBV2	.	TGTGCCAGCAGCGGACAGATGAACACTGAAGCTTTCTTT	CASSGQMNTEAFF
TRBJ2-3	.	TRBV5-1	.	TGCGCCAGCTCCCTGGAAGGGGTCGGTGATACGCAGTATTTT	CASSLEGVGDTQYF
TRBJ1-1	.	TRBV6-1	TRBD1	TGTGCCAGCAGTGAATCGACAGGGGCCGGACGGGCTTTCTTT	CASSESTGAGRAFF
TRBJ2-7	.	TRBV7-9	.	TGTGCCAGCAGTTGGCACTCGACACCACCCTACGAGCAGTACTTC	CASSWHSTPPYEQYF
TRBJ2-7	.	TRBV20-1	.	TGCAGTGCTTCGCAGGGCTACGAGCAGTACTTC	CSASQGYEQYF
TRBJ1-5	.	TRBV4-1	TRBD1	TGCGCCAGCAGCCAAGGAGAGGACAGGGGCAATCAGCCCCAGCATTTT	CASSQGEDRGNQPQHF